Presented here are 19 T cell receptor beta chains from one specimen sequenced in a study of cytomegalovirus exposure and HLA in healthy donors (dated by TCRdb to the late 2010s). The library was generated by the immunoSEQ multiplex PCR assay. The multiplex PCR relied on a mix of 60 forward primers for TCR Vbeta segments and 13 reverse primers for TCR Jbeta segments. This immuneACCESS table, as held by TCRdb, lists in-frame sequences with V and J called but not all clones. Of the missing ones, under half trace to an unresolved V gene in checked studies; the others have no known cause. The sample table shows around 210,000 clones, and approximately 81% are seen once. 0.24% of the sample is held by the ten biggest clonotypes. Sequencing input: PBMCs. The origin of the receptors is a girl aged 2 to 10 in good health and CMV-seronegative.

The chain carries TRBV2 and TRBJ1-1, with 8 bases matching TRBD1. Germline V gives CDR1 SNHLY, CDR2 FYNNEI. J gave up 3 bases and V 6 bases, and 6 bases lay outside the gene matches. CDR3 length: 14 residues. Here the CDR3 DNA reads TGTGCCAGCAGGGACAGGGTGGGGTACACTGAAGCTTTCTTT. Translation: CASRDRVGYTEAFF.

The V call is TRBV6-1, the J call TRBJ1-2, with D possibly being TRBD1 (5 bases). This CDR3 region has 13 residues. From germline, CDR1 is MNHNS and CDR2 SASEGT. V dropped 1 base and J dropped 8 bases, with 11 bases sitting between them. CDR3 bases: TGTGCCAGCAGTGAAGTGGTGGGGCGCGGCTACACCTTC. Translation gives CASSEVVGRGYTF.

The chain employs TRBV5-4 and TRBJ2-7, with D possibly being TRBD1 (8 bases). CDR3 length equals 16 residues. V lost 4 bases and J lost 3, with 20 bases in between. CDR1 and CDR2 from the germline V gene are SGHNT and YYREEE (reference sequence). The DNA of the CDR3 is TGTGCCAGCAGCCCAGGGGGGGGGACAGGAGACTACGAGCAGTACTTC. Translation: CASSPGGGTGDYEQYF.

The chain employs TRBV6-1 and TRBJ1-5, with D possibly being TRBD1 (6 bases). The V and J ends lost 1 base and 6 bases respectively, with 10 bases between them. CDR1 and CDR2 from the germline V gene are MNHNS and SASEGT. CDR3 length equals 14 residues. The CDR3 spells CASSEGGGGQPQHF. The CDR3 DNA reads as TGTGCCAGCAGTGAAGGGGGAGGGGGTCAGCCCCAGCATTTT.

J is TRBJ2-1 and V is TRBV7-3, with 10 bases aligning to TRBD2. The CDR3 sequence is 13 residues long. V dropped 8 bases and J dropped 9; count of bases not matched to a gene: 7. The germline V gene has CDR1 SGHTA and CDR2 FQGTGA. As DNA, the CDR3 is TGTGCCAGCTTCAAGCGGGGGGGCCCTGAGCAGTTCTTC. It encodes CASFKRGGPEQFF.

To note about this clone: At the DNA level, this CDR3 is encoded by other sequences in the same sample as well. J is TRBJ2-3 and V is TRBV5-1, with D hard to call. CDR1 is SGHRS and CDR2 is YFSETQ in the germline V gene. The CDR3 runs 12 residues. V was clipped by 0 bases and J by 4 bases, with 3 bases between them. The CDR3 region has the DNA TGCGCCAGCAGCTTGGGAGCAGATACGCAGTATTTT. This encodes CASSLGADTQYF.

The chain links TRBV28 to TRBJ1-1, with TRBD1 as a possible D gene (5 bases). CDR3 length: 13 residues. Trimming pared 11 bases from V and 3 bases from J, leaving 16 bases between. Germline values: CDR1 MDHEN, CDR2 SYDVKM. The CDR3 nucleotides are TGTGCCGTACAACCCGGGGGATACACTGAAGCTTTCTTT. Amino acid sequence: CAVQPGGYTEAFF.

V gene TRBV11-2 combines with J gene TRBJ1-1; 9 nucleotides line up with TRBD1. J gave up 10 bases and V 5 bases, and 5 bases lay outside the gene matches. The CDR3 is 12 amino acids. CDR1 and CDR2 from the germline V gene are SGHAT and FQNNGV. The DNA for the CDR3 is TGTGCCAGCAGCCCGGGACAGGGCGGAGCTTTCTTT. This gives the protein CASSPGQGGAFF.

V usage is TRBV6-5 and J usage is TRBJ2-7; 8 bases are shared with TRBD1. V was clipped by 6 bases and J by 7 bases; unmatched bases: 5. Germline lookup yields CDR1 MNHEY and CDR2 SVGAGI. This CDR3 region has 12 residues. The CDR3 loop is CASSRTGREQYF. In nucleotides, the CDR3 is TGTGCCAGCAGCCGGACAGGGAGGGAGCAGTACTTC.

This clone came up a few times. The V gene is TRBV6-5, the J gene TRBJ1-6, with D possibly TRBD1 on 6 matching bases. Trimming cost V 6 bases and J 1 base, with 10 bases left between them. The CDR3 sequence is 15 residues long. The germline V gene has CDR1 MNHEY and CDR2 SVGAGI. As DNA, the CDR3 is TGTGCCAGCAGCTACGACAGGTCCTATAATTCACCCCTCCACTTT. This codes for CASSYDRSYNSPLHF.

This clone is a singleton in its sample. This chain links TRBV10-1 with TRBJ2-3; D might be TRBD1 (6 bases). With 6 bases removed from V and 4 bases from J, the gap between germline ends came to 8 bases. Germline CDR1 WNHNN, CDR2 SYGVQD (reference sequence). The CDR3 extends over 12 amino acids. In DNA, the CDR3 is TGCGCCAGCAGCCAGGGGCCAGATACGCAGTATTTT. Its translation is CASSQGPDTQYF.

V and J are TRBV12-5 and TRBJ2-5; D may be TRBD2 (6 bases). The CDR3 is 13 amino acids. The V gene lost 4 bases and the J gene lost 4 bases, with 10 bases spanning the gap. Per germline, CDR1 LGHNT and CDR2 FRNRAP. The CDR3 coding sequence is TGTGCTAGTGGTTGGGAGACTAGAGAGACCCAGTACTTC. The encoded protein is CASGWETRETQYF.

This chain connects TRBV5-1 to TRBJ2-5; 8 bases are a match to TRBD2. The germline gives CDR1 SGHRS, CDR2 YFSETQ. The CDR3 consists of 17 residues. V lost 2 bases and J lost 5; bases outside the gene matches: 14. The CDR3 nucleotides read TGCGCCAGCAGCTTCGGGGCGAGACGGGGGGGCGATGAGACCCAGTACTTC. Encoded protein: CASSFGARRGGDETQYF. Drawing the rest from reference TRBV5-1 and TRBJ2-5, the complete variable domain is KAGVTQTPRYLIKTRGQQVTLSCSPISGHRSVSWYQQTPGQGLQFLFEYFSETQRNKGNFPGRFSGRQFSNSRSEMNVSTLELGDSALYLCASSFGARRGGDETQYFGPGTRLLVL.

The chain couples TRBV7-8 to TRBJ1-2; D gene unclear. V was trimmed by 2 bases and J by 6 bases, leaving 10 bases between them. Germline V gene data show CDR1 as SGHVS and CDR2 as FQNEAQ. The CDR3 spans 13 residues. CDR3: CASSLRVGDGYTF. CDR3 coding DNA: TGTGCCAGCAGCTTAAGGGTCGGGGATGGCTACACCTTC.

This chain joins TRBV5-1 and TRBJ2-4; 10 positions agree with TRBD2. V lost 0 bases, J lost 6 bases, and 6 bases stayed unmatched. CDR1 is SGHRS and CDR2 is YFSETQ in the germline V gene. CDR3 length: 16 residues. The DNA of the CDR3 is TGCGCCAGCAGCTTGGGGCCAGCGGGAGGGCCAAACATTCAGTACTTC. Protein product: CASSLGPAGGPNIQYF.

The V call is TRBV7-2, the J call TRBJ2-1; tentatively, D is TRBD2 (6 bases). The germline V and J ends were trimmed by 0 bases and 6 bases, with 9 bases remaining between them. CDR1 and CDR2 from the germline V gene are SGHTA and FQGNSA. The CDR3 is 14 residues long. The CDR3 region has the DNA TGTGCCAGCAGCTTAGCGGCGGGACTCAATGAGCAGTTCTTC. It codes for CASSLAAGLNEQFF.

The chain uses TRBV19 and TRBJ1-5, with 9 nucleotides matching TRBD1. CDR3 length: 16 residues. Germline V gene sequence: CDR1 LNHDA, CDR2 SQIVND (reference sequence). V gave up 4 bases and J gave up 2 bases; unmatched junction bases: 6. CDR3 sequence: CASSTGQGRGNQPQHF. Written as DNA, the CDR3 is TGTGCCAGTAGTACGGGACAGGGCAGGGGCAATCAGCCCCAGCATTTT.

This clone showed up just a few times. This chain connects TRBV11-2 to TRBJ1-6, with 9 bases matching TRBD1. Germline V gives CDR1 SGHAT, CDR2 FQNNGV. The CDR3 runs 14 residues. V trimming: 5 bases; J trimming: 6 bases; junction bases outside the gene matches: 2. In DNA, the CDR3 is TGTGCCAGCAGCCTGACAGGGGGTAATTCACCCCTCCACTTT. Translating it yields CASSLTGGNSPLHF. Filled out from reference TRBV11-2 and TRBJ1-6, the complete variable domain reads EAGVAQSPRYKIIEKRQSVAFWCNPISGHATLYWYQQILGQGPKLLIQFQNNGVVDDSQLPKDRFSAERLKGVDSTLKIQPAKLEDSAVYLCASSLTGGNSPLHFGNGTRLTVT.

The chain links TRBV21-1 to TRBJ2-7; the table's D call, TRBD1, has no DNA check behind it. TRBV21-1 is marked as a pseudogene. CDR3 length: 15 amino acids. CDR3 in DNA: TGTGCCAGCAGCTCTTCGACAGGGACCTCCTACGAGCAGTACTTC. Translation gives CASSSSTGTSYEQYF.